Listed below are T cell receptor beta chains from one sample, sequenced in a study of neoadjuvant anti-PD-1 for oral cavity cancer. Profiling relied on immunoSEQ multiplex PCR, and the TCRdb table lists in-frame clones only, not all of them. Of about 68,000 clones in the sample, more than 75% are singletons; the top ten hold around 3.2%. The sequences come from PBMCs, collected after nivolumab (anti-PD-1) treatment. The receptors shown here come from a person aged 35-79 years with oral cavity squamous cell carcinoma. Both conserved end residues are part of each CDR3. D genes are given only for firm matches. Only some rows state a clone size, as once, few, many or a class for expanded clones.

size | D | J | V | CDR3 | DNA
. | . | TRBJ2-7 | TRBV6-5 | CASSYSIRGSYEQYF | TGTGCCAGCAGTTACTCGATCAGGGGCTCCTACGAGCAGTACTTC
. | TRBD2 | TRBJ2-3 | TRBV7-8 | CASIGLAGTDTQYF | TGTGCCAGCATCGGACTAGCGGGAACAGATACGCAGTATTTT
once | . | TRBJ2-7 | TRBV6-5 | CASSREKGVLYEQYF | TGTGCCAGCAGTAGGGAGAAAGGGGTACTCTACGAGCAGTACTTC
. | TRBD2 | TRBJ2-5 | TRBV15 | CATSLLRTRQETQYF | TGTGCCACCAGCCTCCTCCGGACTAGGCAAGAGACCCAGTACTTC
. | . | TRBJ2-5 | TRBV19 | CASSAGWRETQYF | TGTGCCAGTAGTGCGGGTTGGCGAGAGACCCAGTACTTC
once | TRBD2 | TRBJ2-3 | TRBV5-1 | CASSLRTSGDTDTQYF | TGCGCCAGCAGCTTACGGACTAGCGGGGACACAGATACGCAGTATTTT
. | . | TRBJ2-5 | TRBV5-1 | CASSPSFGGETQYF | TGCGCCAGCAGCCCGTCCTTCGGAGGAGAGACCCAGTACTTC
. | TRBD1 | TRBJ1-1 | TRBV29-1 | CSVIKGATEAFF | TGCAGCGTTATAAAGGGGGCCACTGAAGCTTTCTTT
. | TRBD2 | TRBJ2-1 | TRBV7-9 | CASSLGLAGGSDEQFF | TGTGCCAGCAGCTTAGGACTAGCGGGAGGATCCGATGAGCAGTTCTTC
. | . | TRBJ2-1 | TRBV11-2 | CASSLGWLVDEQFF | TGTGCCAGCAGCTTAGGGTGGCTAGTCGATGAGCAGTTCTTC
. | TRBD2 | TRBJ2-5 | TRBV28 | CASSRSTSGFQETQYF | TGTGCCAGCAGTAGATCGACTAGCGGGTTTCAAGAGACCCAGTACTTC
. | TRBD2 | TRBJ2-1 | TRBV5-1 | CASSLWGELAGNEQFF | TGCGCCAGCAGCTTATGGGGGGAGCTAGCGGGCAATGAGCAGTTCTTC
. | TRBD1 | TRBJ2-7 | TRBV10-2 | CASRPGQVYYEQYF | TGCGCCAGCAGGCCCGGACAGGTCTACTACGAGCAGTACTTC
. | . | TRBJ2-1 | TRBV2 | CASWSPNQAAGRSYNEQFF | TGTGCCAGCTGGTCCCCAAACCAGGCGGCGGGACGCTCCTACAATGAGCAGTTCTTC
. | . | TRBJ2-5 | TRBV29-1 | CSVDPLVDETQYF | TGCAGCGTTGACCCGTTGGTTGACGAGACCCAGTACTTC
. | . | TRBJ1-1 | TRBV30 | CAWSVFVRGAEAFF | TGTGCCTGGAGTGTTTTTGTCCGGGGGGCTGAAGCTTTCTTT
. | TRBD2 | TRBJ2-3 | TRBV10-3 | CAISEGSGRAGGSTDTQYF | TGTGCCATCAGTGAGGGTAGCGGGAGGGCCGGGGGGAGCACAGATACGCAGTATTTT
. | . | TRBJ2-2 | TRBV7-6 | CASSLIGGLNTGELFF | TGTGCCAGCAGCTTAATCGGGGGTCTGAACACCGGGGAGCTGTTTTTT
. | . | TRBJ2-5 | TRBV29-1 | CSVQGLVFGETQYF | TGCAGCGTACAGGGATTAGTGTTTGGTGAGACCCAGTACTTC
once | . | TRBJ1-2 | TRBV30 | CAWSYRDGYTF | TGTGCCTGGAGTTATCGGGATGGCTACACCTTC
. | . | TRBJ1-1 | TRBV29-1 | CSVHSPRWNTEAFF | TGCAGCGTGCACAGCCCCAGGTGGAACACTGAAGCTTTCTTT
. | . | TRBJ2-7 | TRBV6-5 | CASSSSGGGAYEQYF | TGTGCCAGCAGTTCAAGTGGGGGAGGCGCCTACGAGCAGTACTTC
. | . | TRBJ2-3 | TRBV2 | CASRAYTDTQYF | TGTGCCAGCAGAGCTTACACAGATACGCAGTATTTT
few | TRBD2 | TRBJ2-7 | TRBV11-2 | CASSPFGGGYEQYF | TGTGCCAGCAGCCCTTTTGGCGGGGGGTACGAGCAGTACTTC
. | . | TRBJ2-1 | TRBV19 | CASSMAGSSYNEQFF | TGTGCCAGTAGTATGGCCGGAAGCTCCTACAATGAGCAGTTCTTC
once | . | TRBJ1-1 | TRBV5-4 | CASSFQGNTEAFF | TGTGCCAGCAGCTTCCAGGGGAACACTGAAGCTTTCTTT
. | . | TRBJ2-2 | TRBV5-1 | CASREMVDTGELFF | TGCGCCAGCCGCGAGATGGTGGACACCGGGGAGCTGTTTTTT
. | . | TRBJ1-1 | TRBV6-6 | CATDGMNTEAFF | TGTGCCACCGACGGGATGAACACTGAAGCTTTCTTT
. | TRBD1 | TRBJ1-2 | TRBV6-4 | CATGTDWGYTF | TGTGCCACCGGGACAGACTGGGGCTACACCTTC
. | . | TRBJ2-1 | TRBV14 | CASSQGNEQFF | TGTGCCAGCAGCCAAGGGAATGAGCAGTTCTTC
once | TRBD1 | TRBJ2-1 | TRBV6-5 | CASSYRDSSYNEQFF | TGTGCCAGCAGTTACCGGGACAGCTCCTACAATGAGCAGTTCTTC
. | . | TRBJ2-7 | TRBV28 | CASTPGHGYEQYF | TGTGCCAGCACCCCGGGACACGGGTACGAGCAGTACTTC
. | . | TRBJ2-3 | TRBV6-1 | CASSAIPGNRPTDTQYF | TGTGCCAGCAGTGCAATCCCGGGGAACAGGCCCACAGATACGCAGTATTTT
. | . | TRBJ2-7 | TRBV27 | CASSLSVFYEQYF | TGTGCCAGCAGTTTATCTGTTTTCTACGAGCAGTACTTC
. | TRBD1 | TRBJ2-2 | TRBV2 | CASKTGSDTGELFF | TGTGCCAGCAAGACAGGGTCAGACACCGGGGAGCTGTTTTTT
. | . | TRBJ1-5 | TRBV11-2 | CASSSSLNQPQHF | TGTGCCAGCAGCTCCAGCCTCAATCAGCCCCAGCATTTT
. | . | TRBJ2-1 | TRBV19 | CASSIYTYNEQFF | TGTGCCAGTAGTATTTACACCTACAATGAGCAGTTCTTC
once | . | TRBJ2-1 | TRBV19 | CASTPRGRREQFF | TGTGCCAGTACCCCTCGGGGACGCAGGGAGCAGTTCTTC
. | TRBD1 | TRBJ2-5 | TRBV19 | CASSKTGGGMETQYF | TGTGCCAGTAGTAAGACAGGGGGCGGTATGGAGACCCAGTACTTC
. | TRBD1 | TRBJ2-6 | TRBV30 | CAWTTGAGANVLTF | TGTGCCTGGACGACAGGGGCTGGGGCCAACGTCCTGACTTTC
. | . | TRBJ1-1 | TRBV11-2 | CASSLAEGSTEAFF | TGTGCCAGCAGCTTAGCGGAGGGGAGCACTGAAGCTTTCTTT
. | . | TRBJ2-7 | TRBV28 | CASSFGTPLSYEQYF | TGTGCCAGCAGTTTTGGCACGCCCCTCTCCTACGAGCAGTACTTC
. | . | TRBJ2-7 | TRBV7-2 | CASSFSYEQYF | TGTGCCAGCAGCTTTTCCTACGAGCAGTACTTC
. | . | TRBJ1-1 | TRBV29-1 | CSATRRGNTEAFF | TGCAGCGCTACCCGGAGGGGGAACACTGAAGCTTTCTTT
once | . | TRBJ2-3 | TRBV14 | CASSQVPGSTDTQYF | TGTGCCAGCAGCCAAGTGCCGGGATCCACAGATACGCAGTATTTT
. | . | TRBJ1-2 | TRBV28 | CASSPPSSFYGYTF | TGTGCCAGCAGCCCGCCCTCGTCTTTCTATGGCTACACCTTC
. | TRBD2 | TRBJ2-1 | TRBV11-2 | CASSFGLAGANEQFF | TGTGCCAGCAGCTTCGGACTAGCGGGGGCCAATGAGCAGTTCTTC
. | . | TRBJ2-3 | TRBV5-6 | CASSGRTVTDTQYF | TGTGCCAGCAGCGGGCGGACAGTCACAGATACGCAGTATTTT